This entry lists 8 T cell receptor beta chains sequenced from one sample in a study of regulatory T cells in long-lasting Graves disease. Specified time point: newly diagnosed GD, antithyroid drugs for less than 3 months. Construction of the TCR library relied on RNA isolated from PBMCs. In building TCR beta libraries, iRepertoire HTBI primers were used together with Arm-PCR of CDR3 regions. TCRdb redid the calling of the multiplex PCR reads with MiXCR, one entry per CDR3 protein. The sample records 550,000 to 650,000 distinct CDR3 sequences, roughly a sixth being singletons. The same data also went into a second study, on T cells in Graves' hyperthyroidism and ophthalmopathy.

The sequences come from peripheral blood mononuclear cells (PBMCs), collected at new diagnosis, from a patient treated with antithyroid drugs. The receptors shown here come from a man aged 18 to 30 with Graves disease.

This clonotype was seen repeatedly, ten times or more. The chain has TRBV12-3 or TRBV12-4 and TRBJ2-3; TRBD2 agrees at 13 bases. There are 16 residues in the CDR3. The V segment lost 6 bases and the J segment 4 bases; nucleotides outside the gene matches: 7. The CDR3 region is CASRRTSGGPPDTQYF. In DNA, the CDR3 is TGTGCCAGCAGGCGGACTAGCGGGGGCCCTCCAGATACGCAGTATTTT.

V is TRBV9 and J is TRBJ2-1; TRBD2 aligns across 14 bases. The junction had 17 bases not matched to a gene; V was cut back by 2 bases and J by 7 bases. The CDR3 length is 20 residues. CDR1 and CDR2 from the germline V gene are SGDLS and YYNGEE. The CDR3 DNA follows: TGTGCCAGCAGCGTTTCCCCGGGGCTGACTAGCGGGAGGGCCGGTAATGAGCAGTTCTTC. Encoded protein: CASSVSPGLTSGRAGNEQFF.

This rearrangement joins TRBV10-3 to TRBJ2-3; D gene unclear. V was shortened by 5 bases and J by 4 bases, with 16 bases between the two germline ends. The CDR3 consists of 15 residues. Germline CDR1 reads ENHRY; CDR2 reads SYGVKD. CDR3 sequence reads: CAISPDPGRPDTQYF. DNA for the CDR3: TGTGCCATCAGTCCCGACCCCGGGCGCCCAGATACGCAGTATTTT.

This clonotype showed up just a few times. CDR3 residues: CASSFGTLHGYTF. CDR3 nucleotide sequence: TGTGCCAGCAGCTTCGGGACATTGCATGGCTACACCTTC. The chain combines TRBV7-9 with TRBJ1-2; D perhaps matches TRBD1 (6 bases). The V gene lost 3 bases and the J gene lost 6 bases, with 11 bases spanning the gap. In germline, CDR1 is SEHNR, CDR2 FQNEAQ (reference sequence). The CDR3 loop spans 13 amino acids.

This clonotype was recorded a few times. The chain employs TRBV9 and TRBJ2-1; D gene unclear. This CDR3 region has 13 residues. CDR1 is SGDLS and CDR2 is YYNGEE in the germline V gene. The V end lost 0 bases, the J end lost 6 bases, and 7 bases lay between the germline ends. CDR3 in amino acids: CASSVGSSNEQFF. CDR3 in DNA: TGTGCCAGCAGCGTAGGGTCTAGCAATGAGCAGTTCTTC.

With respect to this clonotype: One base separates it from a far larger clone, so it is likely a read error. This CDR3 is missing its conserved last phenylalanine or tryptophan, likely due to a read error. This chain's CDR3 is CASRRSRDGGSSYEQYS. The CDR3 DNA reads TGTGCCAGCAGACGGTCCCGGGACGGTGGTAGCTCCTACGAGCAGTACTCC. This chain joins TRBV6-2 or TRBV6-3 and TRBJ2-7; D is tentatively TRBD1 or TRBD2 (5 bases each). The CDR3 is made up of 17 amino acids. The germline CDR1 and CDR2 sequences are MNHEY and SVGEGT. V was trimmed by 6 bases and J by 0 bases, leaving 21 bases between them.

The rearrangement joins TRBV4-1 to TRBJ2-7, with a possible D match to TRBD1 (6 bases). Germline V lookup: CDR1 MGHRA, CDR2 YSYEKL. The CDR3 is 16 residues long. Between the trimmed V and J ends, which lost 3 bases and 3 bases, there was a span of 18 bases. CDR3 nucleotides: TGCGCCAGCAGCCACTCCCCGCGGGCAGGGGTCTACGAGCAGTACTTC. It yields the protein CASSHSPRAGVYEQYF.

In regard to this clonotype: A much larger clone differs by one base, so this may be a read error. In nucleotides, the CDR3 is TGTGCCAGCAGTGAGAGGGATCAGCCCCAGCATTTT. It translates to CASSERDQPQHF. V is TRBV2 and J is TRBJ1-5; D ambiguous. Germline V gene data show CDR1 as SNHLY and CDR2 as FYNNEI. CDR3 size: 12 residues. With 3 bases removed from V and 5 bases from J, the gap between germline ends came to 5 bases. The full variable domain, with the rest looked up from reference TRBV2 and TRBJ1-5, is EPEVTQTPSHQVTQMGQEVILRCVPISNHLYFYWYRQILGQKVEFLVSFYNNEISEKSEIFDDQFSVERPDGSNFTLKIRSTKLEDSAMYFCASSERDQPQHFGDGTRLSIL.